This is a list of T cell receptor beta chains from one sample in a study of chemoradiotherapy in HPV16-positive cancers. The data were produced by immunoSEQ multiplex PCR, yet TCRdb's version contains in-frame clones alone and is incomplete. The profile shows about 36,000 clones, roughly 90% of them singletons. The sequences come from blood, collected from a patient who underwent chemoradiotherapy. Source of these receptors: a human donor with HPV-associated anogenital cancer. The CDR3 runs from the conserved cysteine through the conserved F or W. Fields, in order: CDR3 length, D gene, J gene, V gene, CDR3 protein, CDR3 DNA. D genes are given only for firm matches.

CDR3 length: 12
D gene: -
J gene: TRBJ1-1
V gene: TRBV11-3
CDR3 protein: CASKPGGTEAFF
CDR3 DNA: TGTGCCAGCAAACCAGGAGGCACTGAAGCTTTCTTT

CDR3 length: 16
D gene: -
J gene: TRBJ1-5
V gene: TRBV5-6
CDR3 protein: CASSLGLTYSNQPQHF
CDR3 DNA: TGTGCCAGCAGCTTGGGGCTAACTTATAGCAATCAGCCCCAGCATTTT

CDR3 length: 15
D gene: -
J gene: TRBJ1-2
V gene: TRBV5-5
CDR3 protein: CASSLAGIRPSRGTF
CDR3 DNA: TGTGCCAGCAGCTTGGCAGGTATCAGACCCTCGCGGGGCACCTTC

CDR3 length: 18
D gene: TRBD2
J gene: TRBJ2-3
V gene: TRBV6-1
CDR3 protein: CASSEALIAGGITDTQYF
CDR3 DNA: TGTGCCAGCAGTGAAGCTCTAATAGCGGGGGGAATCACAGATACGCAGTATTTT

CDR3 length: 14
D gene: -
J gene: TRBJ1-2
V gene: TRBV5-6
CDR3 protein: CASSLDGRSYGYTF
CDR3 DNA: TGTGCCAGCAGCTTGGATGGACGCAGCTATGGCTACACCTTC

CDR3 length: 16
D gene: -
J gene: TRBJ2-1
V gene: TRBV6-5
CDR3 protein: CASSYSPQNSYNEQFF
CDR3 DNA: TGTGCCAGCAGTTACTCTCCCCAGAACTCCTACAATGAGCAGTTCTTC

CDR3 length: 16
D gene: TRBD1
J gene: TRBJ1-2
V gene: TRBV9
CDR3 protein: CASSDPPDRGNYGYTF
CDR3 DNA: TGTGCCAGCAGCGACCCACCCGACAGGGGGAACTATGGCTACACCTTC

CDR3 length: 15
D gene: -
J gene: TRBJ1-1
V gene: TRBV5-1
CDR3 protein: CASSSQGRGYTEAFF
CDR3 DNA: TGCGCCAGCAGCTCCCAAGGCAGGGGCTACACTGAAGCTTTCTTT

CDR3 length: 16
D gene: -
J gene: TRBJ2-7
V gene: TRBV5-6
CDR3 protein: CASSLGRRGGLREQYF
CDR3 DNA: TGTGCCAGCAGCTTGGGCCGCAGGGGAGGTTTGAGGGAGCAGTACTTC

CDR3 length: 19
D gene: TRBD1
J gene: TRBJ2-2
V gene: TRBV19
CDR3 protein: CASSPVGTGGIFGAGELFF
CDR3 DNA: TGTGCCAGTAGTCCAGTTGGGACAGGGGGAATATTTGGCGCCGGGGAGCTGTTTTTT

CDR3 length: 16
D gene: TRBD2
J gene: TRBJ2-3
V gene: TRBV5-1
CDR3 protein: CASSIGTSGNTDTQYF
CDR3 DNA: TGCGCCAGCAGCATTGGGACTAGCGGAAACACAGATACGCAGTATTTT

CDR3 length: 14
D gene: TRBD1
J gene: TRBJ2-1
V gene: TRBV10-3
CDR3 protein: CAISKTGGYNEQFF
CDR3 DNA: TGTGCCATCAGTAAGACAGGGGGTTACAATGAGCAGTTCTTC